One TCR beta chain is described in this entry. Its target is not known. This sample is drawn from a study of T-cell memory formation after mild COVID-19. Study summary: The TCR clusters were mostly specific to one donor.

From germline, CDR1 is SGHRS and CDR2 YFSETQ. This CDR3 has 15 amino acids. Trimming left V 0 bases short and J 2 bases short, with 10 bases between. TCRdb used MiXCR to reprocess the 5' RACE reads, holding one entry per CDR3 protein. The top ten hold about 42% of the sample, which has 110,000 or so distinct CDR3 sequences, about 20% seen once. Study results and caveats: CM and EM subsets held most contracting CD4+ clones; EMRA held CD8+ ones.

V gene TRBV5-1 combines with J gene TRBJ2-3; D may correspond to TRBD1 or TRBD2 (5 bases each). Sequences were obtained from PBMCs or a T cell subset sorted from them (not recorded which). This receptor was obtained from a man in his late teens or twenties who had mild COVID-19 (a few samples of this study predate the infection). Cell type and time point are not known. CDR3: CASSLVVGDTDTQYF. The CDR3 DNA is TGCGCCAGCAGCTTGGTGGTGGGGGACACAGATACGCAGTATTTT.